The 32 T cell receptor beta chains below come from one sample, sequenced in a study of blood T cells in healthy people across ages. PCR was performed a second time for about 6 to 12 cycles using a sample-barcoded 5' primer and a J-beta primer mix. Each CDR3 protein is one row after TCRdb ran MiXCR on the 5' RACE reads. The sample gives hundreds of thousands of distinct CDR3 sequences, 60% to 80% of which show up once; around a quarter is in the top ten. Sequenced input: blood. All receptors come from a man under 40 in good health.

The chain uses TRBV13 and TRBJ2-3; TRBD1 matches 7 bases. The CDR3 loop spans 16 amino acids. Germline loops: CDR1 PRHDT, CDR2 FYEKMQ (reference sequence). After removal of 5 bases from V and 5 bases from J, the junction contained 13 bases not matched to a gene. As DNA, the CDR3 is TGTGCCAGCAGCAGCCGGGACAGAGTACGAGGAGATACGCAGTATTTT. As protein: CASSSRDRVRGDTQYF.

As to this clonotype: Sequence at one end of the junction differs from germline and may be a read error. This rearrangement joins TRBV9 to TRBJ1-1, with D possibly TRBD1 on 6 matching bases. The CDR3 spans 17 residues. Per the germline V gene, CDR1 is SGDLS and CDR2 is YYNGEE. Here the CDR3 reads CANSVGQGPPWGTEAFF. The CDR3 DNA reads TGTGCCAACAGCGTAGGCCAGGGGCCCCCCTGGGGAACTGAAGCTTTCTTT.

The chain combines TRBV28 with TRBJ2-7, with TRBD2 as a possible D gene (5 bases). The germline V gene has CDR1 MDHEN and CDR2 SYDVKM. V lost 3 bases and J lost 5, with 11 bases in between. The CDR3 loop spans 13 amino acids. CDR3 sequence: CASSLPVGDEQYF. Written as DNA, the CDR3 is TGTGCCAGCAGTTTGCCGGTCGGGGACGAGCAGTACTTC.

The gene calls are TRBV7-9 and TRBJ1-2, with D possibly being TRBD1 (6 bases). The germline V and J ends were trimmed by 4 bases and 1 base, with 13 bases remaining between them. The CDR3 is 15 amino acids. CDR1 SEHNR and CDR2 FQNEAQ come from the germline V gene (reference sequence). The CDR3 reads CASSSGTHLNYGYTF. As DNA, the CDR3 is TGTGCCAGCAGCTCCGGGACACACCTTAACTATGGCTACACCTTC.

This clonotype was observed once. A much more abundant neighbour one base away suggests this may be a read error. The chain combines TRBV7-9 with TRBJ2-6; D is unclear. This CDR3 has 13 amino acids. Trimming pared 5 bases from V and 3 bases from J, leaving 5 bases between. The germline V gene has CDR1 SEHNR and CDR2 FQNEAQ (reference sequence). The CDR3 DNA reads as TGTGCCAGCAGCCCCCATGGGGCCAACGTCCTGACTTTC. Encoded protein: CASSPHGANVLTF.

The chain employs TRBV28 and TRBJ1-1; D uncertain. V was trimmed by 6 bases and J by 4 bases, leaving 9 bases between them. Germline CDR1 MDHEN, CDR2 SYDVKM. CDR3 length equals 12 residues. The CDR3 DNA is TGTGCCAGCAGCTTAGAAGTCACTGAAGCTTTCTTT. Translating it yields CASSLEVTEAFF.

CDR3 in DNA: TGTGCCAGCAGTTTGTGGGCAGGGAACTACTACGAGCAGTACTTC. Protein product: CASSLWAGNYYEQYF. The rearrangement links TRBV28 to TRBJ2-7; possibly TRBD1 for D (5 bases). CDR1 MDHEN and CDR2 SYDVKM come from the germline V gene. CDR3 length equals 15 residues. The ends were cut back, 3 bases at V and 3 bases at J, with 15 bases in the middle. Full variable domain (missing parts from reference TRBV28 and TRBJ2-7): DVKVTQSSRYLVKRTGEKVFLECVQDMDHENMFWYRQDPGLGLRLIYFSYDVKMKEKGDIPEGYSVSREKKERFSLILESASTNQTSMYLCASSLWAGNYYEQYFGPGTRLTVT.

A remark on this clonotype: Mismatch with germline at one junction end may stem from a read error. The genes are TRBV7-2 and TRBJ2-7, with TRBD2 identical over 11 bases. The CDR3 covers 14 residues. Germline loops: CDR1 SGHTA, CDR2 FQGNSA. CDR3: CASSLAGGWQEQYF. The CDR3 nucleotides read TGTGCCAGCAGCCTAGCGGGGGGATGGCAAGAGCAGTACTTC.

In this sample, this clonotype turned up many times. The CDR3 nucleotides read TGTGCCAGCAGCTTAACGGACAGTATCTATGGCTACACCTTC. Translated: CASSLTDSIYGYTF. The rearrangement links TRBV7-3 to TRBJ1-2; D possibly corresponds to TRBD1 (6 bases). CDR1 and CDR2 from the germline V gene are SGHTA and FQGTGA. Trimming pared 0 bases from V and 4 bases from J, leaving 9 bases between. The CDR3 has 14 amino acids.

The chain is built from TRBV6-1 and TRBJ2-4, with a possible D match to TRBD1 (6 bases). The DNA end is a closer match to TRBJ2-7, so the J assignment may be wrong. CDR3 length equals 13 residues. Germline V gene lookup returns CDR1 MNHNS and CDR2 SASEGT. CDR3 in DNA: TGTGCCCACCGAGGGGGACCGACCTACGAGCAGTACTTC. Translating it yields CAHRGGPTYEQYF.

The CDR3 bases are TGTGCCAGCAGGGGAGACCGCCGGGCCCCCTCCCTCAATGAGCAGTTCTTC. Its translation: CASRGDRRAPSLNEQFF. This rearrangement joins TRBV6-2 or TRBV6-3 to TRBJ2-1; TRBD2 might be the D (5 bases). This CDR3 has 17 residues. V was shortened by 6 bases and J by 6 bases, with 24 bases between the two germline ends. CDR1 is MNHEY and CDR2 is SVGEGT in the germline V gene.

This chain connects TRBV28 to TRBJ2-2; D is unclear. Trimming cost V 6 bases and J 4 bases, with 6 bases left between them. This CDR3 has 12 residues. Per germline, CDR1 MDHEN and CDR2 SYDVKM. CDR3 in amino acids: CASSTFTGELFF. In nucleotides, the CDR3 is TGTGCCAGCAGCACATTCACCGGGGAGCTGTTTTTT.

A single count supports this clonotype. The CDR3 is CASSGTGVTYEQYF. The CDR3, as DNA: TGCGCCAGCAGTGGGACAGGGGTTACCTACGAGCAGTACTTC. The genes are TRBV5-1 and TRBJ2-7; 10 positions match TRBD1. Germline CDR1 SGHRS, CDR2 YFSETQ. This CDR3 has 14 amino acids. V shed 5 bases, J shed 2 bases, and the junction held 4 bases outside the gene matches.

This clonotype was counted only a few times. CDR3 DNA sequence: TGTGCCAGCAGCCCCCTAGGAGCTGGGGATAATGAGCAGTTCTTC. Translating gives CASSPLGAGDNEQFF. This rearrangement joins TRBV7-9 to TRBJ2-1; D call uncertain. Trimming took 5 bases from V and 7 from J, leaving 18 bases between them. The CDR3 runs 15 residues. Per the germline V gene, CDR1 is SEHNR and CDR2 is FQNEAQ (reference sequence).

This sequence joins TRBV4-2 and TRBJ1-2; TRBD1 agrees at 7 bases. V was clipped by 0 bases and J by 1 base; unmatched bases: 14. The germline CDR1 and CDR2 sequences are LGHNA and YNFKEQ. There are 19 residues in the CDR3. CDR3 sequence: CASSQDPHWDSPINYGYTF. The DNA for the CDR3 is TGTGCCAGCAGCCAAGACCCCCACTGGGACAGCCCGATTAACTATGGCTACACCTTC.

This chain uses TRBV20-1 with TRBJ2-7; D gene ambiguous. The V end lost 6 bases, the J end lost 3 bases, and 24 bases lay between the germline ends. The CDR3 consists of 16 residues. From germline, CDR1 is DFQATT and CDR2 SNEGSKA (reference sequence). Here the CDR3 DNA reads TGCAGTGCCCGTACCAGGTCGCTCCTTTCCAGCTACGAGCAGTACTTC. This codes for CSARTRSLLSSYEQYF.

The genes are TRBV20-1 and TRBJ1-6; TRBD1 matches at 11 bases. From germline, CDR1 is DFQATT and CDR2 SNEGSKA (reference sequence). The CDR3 runs 12 residues. For the CDR3, the DNA is TGCAGCGGACAGGGGGCTAATTCACCCCTCCACTTT. Encoded protein: CSGQGANSPLHF.

This CDR3 is CAGQGGWNTEAFF. CDR3 bases: TGTGCCGGCCAGGGGGGCTGGAACACTGAAGCTTTCTTT. This sequence joins TRBV12-3 or TRBV12-4 and TRBJ1-1, with 7 positions matching TRBD1. Trimming at V came to 11 bases and at J to 1 base, leaving 7 bases not matched to a gene. CDR3 length: 13 amino acids.

Here the CDR3 reads CASSPMGLREQYF. CDR3 coding DNA: TGTGCCAGCAGCCCCATGGGATTACGTGAGCAGTACTTC. V is TRBV7-6 and J is TRBJ2-7; the D is unclear. Trimming removed 5 bases from V and 7 bases from J, with 15 bases in between. Germline V lookup: CDR1 SGHVS, CDR2 FNYEAQ. The CDR3 contains 13 residues.

V gene TRBV7-2 combines with J gene TRBJ2-5, with TRBD2 matching 12 bases. The CDR3 sequence is 16 residues long. Germline CDR1 and CDR2: SGHTA and FQGNSA. The V gene end was trimmed by 4 bases and the J gene end by 4 bases; junction bases not matched to a gene: 7. CDR3 coding DNA: TGTGCCAGCAGCTCCAACCTAGCGGGGGGGACAGAGACCCAGTACTTC. This translates into CASSSNLAGGTETQYF.

This clonotype appeared once. The genes are TRBV12-3 or TRBV12-4 and TRBJ2-7; D gene uncertain. The J call may be in error: the DNA end matches TRBJ2-5 better. The CDR3 loop spans 15 amino acids. CDR3 DNA: TGTGCCAGCAGTCCTCACCCGACAAACCCCGAGACCCAGTACTTC. It yields the protein CASSPHPTNPETQYF.

The rearrangement links TRBV20-1 to TRBJ2-5; tentative D call: TRBD1 (6 bases). V was trimmed by 3 bases and J by 2 bases, leaving 10 bases between them. This CDR3 contains 13 residues. Looked up from germline, CDR1 is DFQATT and CDR2 is SNEGSKA (reference sequence). CDR3 sequence: CSARATGQETQYF. The CDR3 DNA follows: TGCAGTGCTAGGGCGACAGGTCAAGAGACCCAGTACTTC.

This chain connects TRBV5-5 to TRBJ1-2; no clear D. Trimming took off 4 bases at V and 5 bases at J, with 12 bases between the two ends. Germline V gives CDR1 SGHKS, CDR2 YYEKEE (reference sequence). The CDR3 loop spans 13 amino acids. The CDR3 region is CASSGGGWYGYTF. CDR3 nucleotides: TGTGCCAGCAGCGGAGGAGGGTGGTATGGCTACACCTTC.

The gene calls are TRBV7-7 and TRBJ2-5, with 9 nucleotides matching TRBD2. Germline V gives CDR1 SSHAT, CDR2 FNYEAQ (reference sequence). V gave up 3 bases and J gave up 9 bases; unmatched junction bases: 8. The CDR3 has 14 amino acids. The CDR3 region has the DNA TGTGCCAGCAGCTTGGCACCTAGCGGGGAGGCCCAGTACTTC. Residues: CASSLAPSGEAQYF.

The J gene is TRBJ1-5, the V gene TRBV20-1; the match to TRBD1 covers 10 bases. The CDR3 extends over 14 amino acids. V lost 5 bases to trimming and J lost 7 bases; unmatched junction nucleotides: 8. CDR1 is DFQATT and CDR2 is SNEGSKA in the germline V gene (reference sequence). Here the CDR3 DNA reads TGCAGTGCTCCAGGACAGGGGGAATGGCAGCCCCAGCATTTT. It encodes CSAPGQGEWQPQHF.

This clonotype has a handful of counts. This rearrangement joins TRBV28 to TRBJ2-7; D is unresolved. The DNA end lines up better with TRBJ2-5; the J call may be wrong. This CDR3 contains 11 residues. Germline V gene sequence: CDR1 MDHEN, CDR2 SYDVKM. The CDR3 DNA is TGTGCCAGCAGGAACACAGAGACCCAGTACTTC. This sequence encodes CASRNTETQYF.

The chain uses TRBV29-1 and TRBJ2-5; D is uncertain. CDR1 is SQVTM, CDR2 ANQGSEA, per germline. The CDR3 loop spans 12 amino acids. V lost 5 bases and J lost 3, with 10 bases in between. The CDR3 region has the DNA TGCAGCGTTAGTTGGGCGGAAGAGACCCAGTACTTC. As protein: CSVSWAEETQYF.

V gene TRBV15 combines with J gene TRBJ2-3; D is uncertain. V was shortened by 1 base and J by 6 bases, with 11 bases between the two germline ends. The CDR3 length is 14 residues. Looked up from germline, CDR1 is LNHNV and CDR2 is YYDKDF (reference sequence). The CDR3 DNA is TGTGCCACCAGCAGAGTGTTCCAGTTGGATACGCAGTATTTT. This translates into CATSRVFQLDTQYF.

A remark on this clonotype: The junction departs from the called germline gene at one end, perhaps through a read error. This chain uses TRBV11-1 with TRBJ2-6, with TRBD1 as a possible D gene (5 bases). Germline CDR1 reads SGHAT; CDR2 reads FQDESV (reference sequence). The CDR3 contains 17 residues. The CDR3 loop is CASSLLVGRSGADVLTF. In DNA, the CDR3 is TGTGCCAGCAGCTTACTAGTTGGGCGCTCTGGGGCCGACGTCCTGACTTTC.

This clonotype was seen once. The genes are TRBV5-6 and TRBJ1-4; 7 bases are shared with TRBD1. CDR3 length: 14 residues. V shed 2 bases, J shed 8 bases, and the junction held 6 bases outside the gene matches. Germline values: CDR1 SGHDT, CDR2 YYEEEE. In DNA form, the CDR3 reads TGTGCCAGCAGCTTCGACAGGGTTGGAGAAAAACTGTTTTTT. Encoded protein: CASSFDRVGEKLFF.

This clonotype was seen many times. This chain links TRBV5-1 with TRBJ1-2, with 7 bases that match TRBD1. Germline CDR1 is SGHRS and CDR2 is YFSETQ. The J segment lost 4 bases and the V segment lost 4 bases, leaving 4 bases of the junction unmatched. The CDR3 totals 13 residues. DNA for the CDR3: TGCGCCAGCAGCACACAGGGGACCTATGGCTACACCTTC. It translates to CASSTQGTYGYTF.

This clonotype was counted between two and nine times. The chain recombines TRBV4-3 with TRBJ2-3; TRBD2 aligns across 8 bases. The germline CDR1 and CDR2 sequences are LGHNA and YSLEER. There are 15 residues in the CDR3. The trim removed 1 base at V and 2 bases at J, leaving 2 bases unmatched. The CDR3 region is CASSQGAGVTDTQYF. The CDR3 region has the DNA TGCGCCAGCAGCCAAGGAGCGGGAGTCACAGATACGCAGTATTTT.